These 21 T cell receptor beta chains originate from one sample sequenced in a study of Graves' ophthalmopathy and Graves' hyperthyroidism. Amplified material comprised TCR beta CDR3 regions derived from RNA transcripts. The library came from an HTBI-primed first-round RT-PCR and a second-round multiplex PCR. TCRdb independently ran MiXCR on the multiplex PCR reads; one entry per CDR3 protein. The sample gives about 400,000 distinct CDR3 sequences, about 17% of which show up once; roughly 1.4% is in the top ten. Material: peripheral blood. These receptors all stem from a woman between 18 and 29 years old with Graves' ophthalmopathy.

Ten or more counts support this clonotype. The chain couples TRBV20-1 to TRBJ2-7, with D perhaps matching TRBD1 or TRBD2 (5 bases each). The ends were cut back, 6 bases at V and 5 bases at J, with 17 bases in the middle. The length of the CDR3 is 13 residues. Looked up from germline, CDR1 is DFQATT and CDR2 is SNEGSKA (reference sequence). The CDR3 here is CSALREGQNEQYF. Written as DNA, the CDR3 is TGCAGTGCCTTGCGAGAGGGGCAGAACGAGCAGTACTTC.

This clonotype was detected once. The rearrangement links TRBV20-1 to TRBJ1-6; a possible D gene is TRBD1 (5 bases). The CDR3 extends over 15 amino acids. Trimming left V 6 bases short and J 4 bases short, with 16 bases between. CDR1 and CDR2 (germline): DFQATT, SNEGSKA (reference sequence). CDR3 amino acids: CSAAGVKPYNSPLHF. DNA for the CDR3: TGCAGTGCGGCGGGGGTTAAACCTTATAATTCACCCCTCCACTTT.

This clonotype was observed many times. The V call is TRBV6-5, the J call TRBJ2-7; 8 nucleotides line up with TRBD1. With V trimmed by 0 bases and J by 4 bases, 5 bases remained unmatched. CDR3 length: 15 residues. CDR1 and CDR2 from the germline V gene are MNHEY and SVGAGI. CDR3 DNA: TGTGCCAGCAGTTACTCCCGGACAGGGAGGTACGAGCAGTACTTC. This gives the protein CASSYSRTGRYEQYF.

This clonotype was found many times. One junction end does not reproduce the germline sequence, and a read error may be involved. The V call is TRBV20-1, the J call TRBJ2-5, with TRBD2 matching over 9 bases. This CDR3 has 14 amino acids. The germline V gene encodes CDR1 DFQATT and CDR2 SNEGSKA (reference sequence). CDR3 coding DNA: TGCAGTGCCAGAGAAGCGGGAGGCCAAGAGACCCAGTACTTC. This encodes CSAREAGGQETQYF.

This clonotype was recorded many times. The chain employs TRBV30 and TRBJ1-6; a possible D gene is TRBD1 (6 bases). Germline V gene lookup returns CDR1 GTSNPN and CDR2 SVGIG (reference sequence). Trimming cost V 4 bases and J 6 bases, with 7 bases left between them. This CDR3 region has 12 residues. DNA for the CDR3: TGTGCCTGGACGGACAGTAATTCACCCCTCCACTTT. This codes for CAWTDSNSPLHF.

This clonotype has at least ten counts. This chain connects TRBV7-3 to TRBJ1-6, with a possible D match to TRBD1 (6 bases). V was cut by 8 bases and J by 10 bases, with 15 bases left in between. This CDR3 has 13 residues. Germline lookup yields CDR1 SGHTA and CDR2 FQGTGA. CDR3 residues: CASGETGYSPLHF. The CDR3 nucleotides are TGTGCCAGCGGAGAAACAGGGTACTCACCCCTCCACTTT.

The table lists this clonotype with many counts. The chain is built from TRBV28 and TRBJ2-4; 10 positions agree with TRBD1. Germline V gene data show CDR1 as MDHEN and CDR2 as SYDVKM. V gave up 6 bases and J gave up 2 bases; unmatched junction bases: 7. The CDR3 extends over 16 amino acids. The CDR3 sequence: CASRTPGQGTKNIQYF. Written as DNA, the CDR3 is TGTGCCAGCAGAACACCGGGACAGGGGACCAAAAACATTCAGTACTTC.

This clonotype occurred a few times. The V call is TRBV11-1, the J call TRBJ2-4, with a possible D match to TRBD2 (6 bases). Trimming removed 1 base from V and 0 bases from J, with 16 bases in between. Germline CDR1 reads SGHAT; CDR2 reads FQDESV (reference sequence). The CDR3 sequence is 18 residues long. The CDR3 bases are TGTGCCAGCAGCTTAGGGGGAGGATTTGGGGGAGCCAAAAACATTCAGTACTTC. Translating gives CASSLGGGFGGAKNIQYF. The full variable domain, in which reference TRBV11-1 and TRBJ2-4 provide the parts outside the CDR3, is EAEVAQSPRYKITEKSQAVAFWCDPISGHATLYWYRQILGQGPELLVQFQDESVVDDSQLPKDRFSAERLKGVDSTLKIQPAELGDSAMYLCASSLGGGFGGAKNIQYFGAGTRLSVL.

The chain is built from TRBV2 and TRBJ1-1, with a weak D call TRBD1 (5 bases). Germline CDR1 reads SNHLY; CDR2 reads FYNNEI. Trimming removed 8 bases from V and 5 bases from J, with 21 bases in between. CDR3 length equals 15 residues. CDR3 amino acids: CASQPDGGSWTEAFF. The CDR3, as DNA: TGTGCCAGCCAACCCGACGGGGGAAGTTGGACTGAAGCTTTCTTT.

The CDR3 sequence: CASSIRGQGAAGELFF. CDR3 nucleotides: TGTGCCAGTAGTATAAGGGGACAGGGGGCGGCCGGGGAGCTGTTTTTT. V usage is TRBV19 and J usage is TRBJ2-2; 12 bases map to TRBD1. Trimming removed 2 bases from V and 6 bases from J; junction bases left unmatched: 4. Germline lookup yields CDR1 LNHDA and CDR2 SQIVND (reference sequence). The CDR3 is made up of 16 amino acids.

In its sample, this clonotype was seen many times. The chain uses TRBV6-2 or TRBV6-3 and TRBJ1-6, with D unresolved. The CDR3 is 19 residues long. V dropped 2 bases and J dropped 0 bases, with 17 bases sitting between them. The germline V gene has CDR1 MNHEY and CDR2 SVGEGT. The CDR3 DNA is TGTGCCAGCAGTTACGCGGGCCTCGGGAGTGGCTCCTATAATTCACCCCTCCACTTT. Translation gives CASSYAGLGSGSYNSPLHF.

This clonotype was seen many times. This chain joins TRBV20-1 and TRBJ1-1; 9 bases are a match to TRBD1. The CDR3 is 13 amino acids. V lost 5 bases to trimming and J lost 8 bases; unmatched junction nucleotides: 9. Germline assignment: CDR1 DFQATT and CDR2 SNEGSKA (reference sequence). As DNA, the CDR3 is TGCAGTGCTTGGGACAGGGTATCTAAGGAAGCTTTCTTT. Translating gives CSAWDRVSKEAFF.

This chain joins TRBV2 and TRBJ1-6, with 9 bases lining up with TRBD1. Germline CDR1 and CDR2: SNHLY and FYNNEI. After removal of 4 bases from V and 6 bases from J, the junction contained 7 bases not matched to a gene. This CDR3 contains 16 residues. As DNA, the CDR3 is TGTGCCAGCAGTGTCCGGACAGGGGCCGGTAATTCACCCCTCCACTTT. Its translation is CASSVRTGAGNSPLHF.

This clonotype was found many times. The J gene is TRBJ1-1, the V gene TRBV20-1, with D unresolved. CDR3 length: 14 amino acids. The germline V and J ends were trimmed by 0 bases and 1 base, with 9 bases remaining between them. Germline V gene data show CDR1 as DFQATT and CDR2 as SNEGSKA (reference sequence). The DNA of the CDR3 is TGCAGTGCTAGAGATCGACGGAGGAACACTGAAGCTTTCTTT. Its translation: CSARDRRRNTEAFF.

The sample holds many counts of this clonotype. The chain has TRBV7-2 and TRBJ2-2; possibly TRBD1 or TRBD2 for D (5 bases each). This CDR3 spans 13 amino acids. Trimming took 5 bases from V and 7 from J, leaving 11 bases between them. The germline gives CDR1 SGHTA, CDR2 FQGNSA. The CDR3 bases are TGTGCCAGCAGCAGGGGCGAGGGCGGGGAGCTGTTTTTT. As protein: CASSRGEGGELFF. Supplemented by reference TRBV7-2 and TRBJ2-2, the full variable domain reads GAGVSQSPSNKVTEKGKDVELRCDPISGHTALYWYRQSLGQGLEFLIYFQGNSAPDKSGLPSDRFSAERTGGSVSTLTIQRTQQEDSAVYLCASSRGEGGELFFGEGSRLTVL.

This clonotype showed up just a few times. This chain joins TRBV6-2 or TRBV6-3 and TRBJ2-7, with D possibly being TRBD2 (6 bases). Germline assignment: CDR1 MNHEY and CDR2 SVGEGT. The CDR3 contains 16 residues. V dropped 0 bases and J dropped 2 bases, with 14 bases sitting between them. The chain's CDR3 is CASSYSRWWGAYEQYF. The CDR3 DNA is TGTGCCAGCAGTTACTCGAGGTGGTGGGGGGCCTACGAGCAGTACTTC.

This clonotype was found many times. CDR3 amino acids: CASSFGPLGVVFF. CDR3 DNA sequence: TGTGCCAGCAGTTTTGGGCCTCTCGGCGTTGTTTTCTTT. V is TRBV27 and J is TRBJ1-1, with D uncertain. The CDR3 has 13 residues. The V end was cut by 3 bases, the J end by 13 bases, with 18 bases between. Germline values: CDR1 MNHEY, CDR2 SMNVEV (reference sequence).

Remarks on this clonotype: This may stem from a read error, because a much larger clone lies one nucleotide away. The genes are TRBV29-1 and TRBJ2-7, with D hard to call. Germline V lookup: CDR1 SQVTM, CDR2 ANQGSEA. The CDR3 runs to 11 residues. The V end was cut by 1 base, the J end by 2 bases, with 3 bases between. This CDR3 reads CSVEGPYEQYF. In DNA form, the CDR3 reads TGCAGCGTTGAAGGGCCCTACGAGCAGTACTTC.

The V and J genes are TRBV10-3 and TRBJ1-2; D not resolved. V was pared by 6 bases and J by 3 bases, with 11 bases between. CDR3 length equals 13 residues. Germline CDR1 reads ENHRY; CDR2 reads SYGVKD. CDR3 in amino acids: CAIRDQLDYGYTF. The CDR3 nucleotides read TGTGCCATCAGGGATCAGCTGGACTATGGCTACACCTTC.

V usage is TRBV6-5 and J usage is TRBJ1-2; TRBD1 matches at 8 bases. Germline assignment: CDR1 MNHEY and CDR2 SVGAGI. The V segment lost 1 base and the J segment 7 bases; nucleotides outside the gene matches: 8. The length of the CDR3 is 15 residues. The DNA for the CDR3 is TGTGCCAGCAGTTACTTGGACAGGGTGTCGGCTGGCTACACCTTC. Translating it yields CASSYLDRVSAGYTF.

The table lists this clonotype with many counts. Here the CDR3 reads CASSSAHHEQYF. CDR3 nucleotide sequence: TGTGCCAGCAGCTCAGCGCACCACGAGCAGTACTTC. This chain uses TRBV7-6 with TRBJ2-7; D remains ambiguous. Germline values: CDR1 SGHVS, CDR2 FNYEAQ. This CDR3 spans 12 amino acids. The V gene lost 4 bases and the J gene lost 5 bases, with 9 bases spanning the gap.